One sample yielded the 27 T cell receptor beta chains listed below, sequenced in a study of T cell responses to AZD1222 COVID-19 vaccine. TCRdb keeps only in-frame clones here, not all; method: immunoSEQ multiplex PCR. The sample yields 150,000 to 160,000 clones, approximately 91% seen once. Sample: peripheral blood, taken 28 days after the second AZD1222 dose. The receptors here all came from an adult who received the AZD1222 COVID-19 vaccine.

The V gene is TRBV2, the J gene TRBJ1-1; D is unclear. Trimming cost V 2 bases and J 10 bases, with 14 bases left between them. The germline V gene encodes CDR1 SNHLY and CDR2 FYNNEI. The CDR3 covers 13 residues. The CDR3 region is CASSEKTPPVAFF. CDR3 coding DNA: TGTGCCAGCAGTGAAAAAACCCCACCCGTAGCTTTCTTT.

The chain links TRBV3-1 (or the pseudogene TRBV3-2) to TRBJ1-2; D is ambiguous. The germline V gene has CDR1 LGHDT and CDR2 YNNKEL (reference sequence). The CDR3 runs 14 residues. V lost 7 bases and J 0 bases, leaving 12 bases between the germline ends. As DNA, the CDR3 is TGTGCCAGCAAGCTCGACGGAGCTAACTATGGCTACACCTTC. Its translation is CASKLDGANYGYTF.

Only a few counts were recorded for this clone. The chain couples TRBV5-1 to TRBJ2-5; 9 bases fit TRBD1. Losses at the gene ends were 4 bases for V and 5 bases for J; bases not matched to a gene: 6. CDR1 is SGHRS and CDR2 is YFSETQ in the germline V gene. The CDR3 spans 14 residues. The DNA for the CDR3 is TGCGCCAGCAGCCCACAGGGGGCCGGGGAGACCCAGTACTTC. Translation: CASSPQGAGETQYF.

The chain links TRBV7-8 to TRBJ1-5; 9 bases line up with TRBD1. CDR1 and CDR2 from the germline V gene are SGHVS and FQNEAQ. CDR3 size: 15 residues. Unmatched junction bases numbered 5, after V lost 5 bases and J lost 3 bases. The CDR3 protein is CASSIQGAVNQPQHF. DNA of the CDR3: TGTGCCAGCAGCATACAGGGGGCGGTCAATCAGCCCCAGCATTTT.

The chain recombines TRBV5-6 with TRBJ2-7; 8 positions agree with TRBD1. This CDR3 region has 15 residues. V shed 4 bases and J 0 bases; nucleotides not matched to a gene: 6. Germline CDR1 reads SGHDT; CDR2 reads YYEEEE. As DNA, the CDR3 is TGTGCCAGCAGCGCCGGGACAGGCCGCTCCTACGAGCAGTACTTC. Residues: CASSAGTGRSYEQYF.

This clone was observed a single time. J is TRBJ2-3 and V is TRBV18; D remains ambiguous. Trimming pared 3 bases from V and 7 bases from J, leaving 8 bases between. Germline-derived CDR1 and CDR2 are KGHSH and LQKENI. This CDR3 contains 12 residues. The CDR3 loop is CASSPDWNTQYF. In nucleotides, the CDR3 is TGTGCCAGCTCACCGGATTGGAATACGCAGTATTTT.

This clone was seen more than once but under ten times. This sequence joins TRBV7-9 and TRBJ2-3; D possibly uses TRBD1 or TRBD2 (5 bases each). Germline loops: CDR1 SEHNR, CDR2 FQNEAQ (reference sequence). The CDR3 covers 14 residues. Deletions cut 3 bases from V and 2 bases from J, with 9 bases between. The CDR3 region has the DNA TGTGCCAGCAGCTTGGGGGACCCCACAGATACGCAGTATTTT. This gives the protein CASSLGDPTDTQYF.

The genes are TRBV18 and TRBJ2-5; tentatively, D is TRBD1 or TRBD2 (5 bases each). CDR1 KGHSH and CDR2 LQKENI come from the germline V gene. The CDR3 extends over 15 amino acids. V was shortened by 2 bases and J by 1 base, with 11 bases between the two germline ends. The CDR3 coding sequence is TGTGCCAGCTCACCAAATCCGGGACGCCAAGAGACCCAGTACTTC. Residues: CASSPNPGRQETQYF.

The chain links TRBV2 to TRBJ1-2; 8 bases are a match to TRBD1. There are 18 residues in the CDR3. Trimming cost V 8 bases and J 6 bases; bases outside gene matches: 23. The germline gives CDR1 SNHLY, CDR2 FYNNEI. This CDR3 reads CASPETQRQGTRRNGYTF. DNA for the CDR3: TGTGCCAGCCCCGAGACCCAAAGACAGGGGACCCGCCGCAATGGCTACACCTTC.

The chain uses TRBV2 and TRBJ1-6, with 7 bases fitting TRBD1. Trimming at V came to 5 bases and at J to 9 bases, leaving 7 bases not matched to a gene. CDR1 SNHLY and CDR2 FYNNEI come from the germline V gene. The CDR3 covers 14 residues. In DNA, the CDR3 is TGTGCCAGCAGTACACGGGACAGTACTTCACCCCTCCACTTT. Its translation is CASSTRDSTSPLHF.

J is TRBJ1-4 and V is TRBV7-2; the D is unclear. Germline V gene sequence: CDR1 SGHTA, CDR2 FQGNSA. V lost 1 base to trimming and J lost 2 bases, with 14 bases between them. The CDR3 has 17 residues. The DNA of the CDR3 is TGTGCCAGCAGCTTAGTCTCCTCCGAAGGGACTAATGAAAAACTGTTTTTT. This sequence encodes CASSLVSSEGTNEKLFF.

The chain combines TRBV18 with TRBJ1-2; 7 positions match TRBD1. V trimming: 4 bases; J trimming: 8 bases; junction bases outside the gene matches: 22. Germline V gene data show CDR1 as KGHSH and CDR2 as LQKENI. The CDR3 contains 18 residues. In nucleotides, the CDR3 is TGTGCCAGCTCACTTACTAGGGCGACAGGGAGGCAGGTCGACGGCTACACCTTC. Translation gives CASSLTRATGRQVDGYTF.

V usage is TRBV7-9 and J usage is TRBJ1-3; D ambiguous. Trimming shortened V by 1 base and J by 4 bases, and 17 bases separated the two germline ends. The CDR3 has 17 residues. The germline V gene encodes CDR1 SEHNR and CDR2 FQNEAQ (reference sequence). The CDR3 DNA reads as TGTGCCAGCAGCTTAGAATTTACCAAACGAGGAGGAAACACCATATATTTT. It encodes CASSLEFTKRGGNTIYF.

The V call is TRBV19, the J call TRBJ1-1; D call uncertain. This CDR3 region has 12 residues. V was clipped by 7 bases and J by 0 bases, with 6 bases between them. Germline CDR1 reads LNHDA; CDR2 reads SQIVND (reference sequence). The CDR3 nucleotides read TGTGCCAGTACGAGGATGAACACTGAAGCTTTCTTT. Translating it yields CASTRMNTEAFF. Filled out from reference TRBV19 and TRBJ1-1, the complete variable domain reads DGGITQSPKYLFRKEGQNVTLSCEQNLNHDAMYWYRQDPGQGLRLIYYSQIVNDFQKGDIAEGYSVSREKKESFPLTVTSAQKNPTAFYLCASTRMNTEAFFGQGTRLTVV.

The chain combines TRBV5-1 with TRBJ2-7, with TRBD1 identical over 12 bases. The CDR3 runs to 14 residues. CDR1 and CDR2 from the germline V gene are SGHRS and YFSETQ. Trimming cost V 4 bases and J 6 bases; bases outside gene matches: 5. The CDR3 region is CASSQGDRGREQYF. Written as DNA, the CDR3 is TGCGCCAGCAGCCAGGGGGACAGGGGGCGCGAGCAGTACTTC.

The chain uses TRBV12-5 and TRBJ2-1, with D possibly being TRBD1 (5 bases). The ends were cut back, 1 base at V and 0 bases at J, with 10 bases in the middle. Germline V gene sequence: CDR1 LGHNT, CDR2 FRNRAP. The CDR3 has 16 residues. The CDR3 protein is CASGLARVSSYNEQFF. The CDR3 nucleotides are TGTGCTAGTGGTTTGGCCAGGGTCAGCTCCTACAATGAGCAGTTCTTC.

The chain combines TRBV7-9 with TRBJ1-3; the D gene is possibly TRBD1 (5 bases). The CDR3 extends over 15 amino acids. The V gene's germline CDR1 is SEHNR and CDR2 FQNEAQ (reference sequence). The germline V and J ends were trimmed by 1 base and 2 bases, with 9 bases remaining between them. The CDR3 loop reads CASSLESGAGNTIYF. The DNA for the CDR3 is TGTGCCAGCAGCTTAGAGTCGGGGGCTGGAAACACCATATATTTT.

The chain links TRBV5-1 to TRBJ2-1, with 10 bases fitting TRBD2. The germline gives CDR1 SGHRS, CDR2 YFSETQ. V gave up 0 bases and J gave up 8 bases; unmatched junction bases: 5. This CDR3 contains 15 residues. The CDR3 bases are TGCGCCAGCAGCTTGGCACTAGCGGGATCACATGAGCAGTTCTTC. This gives the protein CASSLALAGSHEQFF.

This chain links TRBV19 with TRBJ1-2, with 8 bases matching TRBD1. This CDR3 is built from 17 residues. Germline V gene data show CDR1 as LNHDA and CDR2 as SQIVND (reference sequence). J gave up 3 bases and V 3 bases, and 12 bases lay outside the gene matches. CDR3 nucleotide sequence: TGTGCCAGTAGTATGCTTCACGGGGACAGGAGCTACTATGGCTACACCTTC. Its translation: CASSMLHGDRSYYGYTF.

The chain joins TRBV9 to TRBJ2-7, with 7 positions matching TRBD1. Germline V gene lookup returns CDR1 SGDLS and CDR2 YYNGEE. CDR3 length equals 15 residues. V was pared by 4 bases and J by 3 bases, with 10 bases of the junction left unmatched. Here the CDR3 DNA reads TGTGCCAGCAGCCCCTGGACAGGTGGACGCTACGAGCAGTACTTC. This codes for CASSPWTGGRYEQYF.

V and J are TRBV29-1 and TRBJ1-2, with 9 bases that match TRBD1. This CDR3 spans 15 amino acids. Germline V CDR1 and CDR2: SQVTM, ANQGSEA. The V and J ends lost 6 bases and 5 bases, in that order; junction bases with no gene match: 13. The CDR3 is CSVEPGQGPLYGYTF. The CDR3 region has the DNA TGCAGCGTAGAGCCGGGACAGGGCCCCCTTTATGGCTACACCTTC. Complete variable domain (other parts from reference TRBV29-1 and TRBJ1-2): SAVISQKPSRDICQRGTSLTIQCQVDSQVTMMFWYRQQPGQSLTLIATANQGSEATYESGFVIDKFPISRPNLTFSTLTVSNMSPEDSSIYLCSVEPGQGPLYGYTFGSGTRLTVV.

The rearrangement links TRBV19 to TRBJ1-2; the D gene is possibly TRBD1 (6 bases). Trimming pared 11 bases from V and 4 bases from J, leaving 11 bases between. This CDR3 is 11 amino acids long. The germline V gene has CDR1 LNHDA and CDR2 SQIVND (reference sequence). The CDR3 nucleotides read TGTGCCGGACAGATCGGCTATGGCTACACCTTC. This gives the protein CAGQIGYGYTF.

The chain carries TRBV11-1 and TRBJ2-3; D might be TRBD2 (6 bases). V was pared by 7 bases and J by 1 base, with 15 bases between. This CDR3 is 15 amino acids long. The germline CDR1 and CDR2 sequences are SGHAT and FQDESV (reference sequence). The CDR3 loop reads CASTPQAGRTDTQYF. The CDR3 DNA reads TGTGCCAGCACTCCTCAGGCGGGACGCACAGATACGCAGTATTTT.

The rearrangement uses TRBV7-2 and TRBJ1-5, with D possibly matching TRBD1 (5 bases). Germline-derived CDR1 and CDR2 are SGHTA and FQGNSA. Trimming removed 5 bases from V and 0 bases from J, with 17 bases in between. The CDR3 length is 17 residues. In DNA, the CDR3 is TGTGCCAGCAGCCTCTTTTTGGGGGGAGATAGCAATCAGCCCCAGCATTTT. Translation gives CASSLFLGGDSNQPQHF.

This chain joins TRBV28 and TRBJ1-1; D gene ambiguous. The CDR3 length is 14 residues. V lost 2 bases to trimming and J lost 0 bases, with 7 bases between them. CDR1 and CDR2 from the germline V gene are MDHEN and SYDVKM. Here the CDR3 DNA reads TGTGCCAGCAGTTTAACAATTATGAACACTGAAGCTTTCTTT. Its translation is CASSLTIMNTEAFF.

The gene calls are TRBV5-4 and TRBJ1-1; 9 bases line up with TRBD1. This CDR3 region has 14 residues. The V gene end was trimmed by 4 bases and the J gene end by 4 bases; junction bases not matched to a gene: 5. CDR1 is SGHNT, CDR2 YYREEE, per germline (reference sequence). In nucleotides, the CDR3 is TGTGCCAGCAGCGCAAACAGGGGGCTCACTGAAGCTTTCTTT. This translates into CASSANRGLTEAFF.

This chain's CDR3 is CAWSWKDRIYNSPLHF. CDR3 in DNA: TGTGCCTGGAGTTGGAAGGACCGGATCTATAATTCACCCCTCCACTTT. The V call is TRBV30, the J call TRBJ1-6; D uncertain. Trimming took 2 bases from V and 3 from J, leaving 14 bases between them. This CDR3 is built from 16 residues. Germline V gene sequence: CDR1 GTSNPN, CDR2 SVGIG (reference sequence).